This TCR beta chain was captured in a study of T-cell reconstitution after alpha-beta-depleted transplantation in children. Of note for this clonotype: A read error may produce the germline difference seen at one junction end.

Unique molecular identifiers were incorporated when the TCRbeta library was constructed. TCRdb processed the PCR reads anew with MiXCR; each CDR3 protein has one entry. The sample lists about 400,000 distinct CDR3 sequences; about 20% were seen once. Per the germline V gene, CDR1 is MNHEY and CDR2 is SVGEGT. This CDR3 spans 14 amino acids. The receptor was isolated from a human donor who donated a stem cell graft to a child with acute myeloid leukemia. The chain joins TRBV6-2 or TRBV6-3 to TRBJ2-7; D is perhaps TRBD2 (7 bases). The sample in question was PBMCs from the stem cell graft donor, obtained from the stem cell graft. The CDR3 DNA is TGTGCCACCAGTCCGGTCGGGGGGCGCTACGAGCAGTACTTC. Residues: CATSPVGGRYEQYF.